This TCR beta chain was found in a study of blood T cell repertoires in COVID-19. Across the whole study: The United States, Italy and Spain were the sources of the acute and convalescent COVID-19 samples. The cDNA or gDNA used as material had been derived from T cells, B-cell-depleted T cells, or PBMCs.

Study processing details: Amplified reference gene primers provided the basis for estimating nucleated cell counts. This table comes from immunoSEQ multiplex PCR, and its TCRdb copy is limited to in-frame clones, with some not included. For V, J and clone size, that table is used; D and trimming come from the DNA. The data hold 110,000 or so clones, with just under 90% observed a single time. This receptor was obtained from a human donor in a cohort sampled during active COVID-19. Specimen: peripheral blood.

The CDR3 spells CSASVGQGKQDTQYF. CDR3 in DNA: TGCAGTGCTAGTGTAGGACAGGGTAAACAAGATACGCAGTATTTT. V is TRBV20-1 and J is TRBJ2-3, with TRBD1 identical over 8 bases. This CDR3 has 15 amino acids. Germline CDR1 reads DFQATT; CDR2 reads SNEGSKA (reference sequence). V dropped 3 bases and J dropped 5; count of bases not matched to a gene: 10.